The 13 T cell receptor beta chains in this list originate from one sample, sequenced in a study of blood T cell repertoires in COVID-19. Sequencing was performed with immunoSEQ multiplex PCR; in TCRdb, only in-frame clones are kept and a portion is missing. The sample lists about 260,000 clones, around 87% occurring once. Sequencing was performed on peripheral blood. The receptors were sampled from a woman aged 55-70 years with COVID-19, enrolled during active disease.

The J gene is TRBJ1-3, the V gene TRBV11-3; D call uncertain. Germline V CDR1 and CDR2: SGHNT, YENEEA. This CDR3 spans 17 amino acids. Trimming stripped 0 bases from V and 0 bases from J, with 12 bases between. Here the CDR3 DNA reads TGTGCCAGCAGCTTAGACGAGGAGGGAACCTCTGGAAACACCATATATTTT. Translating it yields CASSLDEEGTSGNTIYF.

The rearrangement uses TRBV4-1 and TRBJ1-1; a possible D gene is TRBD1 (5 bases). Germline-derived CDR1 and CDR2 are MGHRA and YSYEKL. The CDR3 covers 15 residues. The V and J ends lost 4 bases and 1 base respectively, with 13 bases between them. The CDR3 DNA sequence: TGCGCCAGCAGCCCACGGGGGTATGCGAACACTGAAGCTTTCTTT. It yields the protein CASSPRGYANTEAFF.

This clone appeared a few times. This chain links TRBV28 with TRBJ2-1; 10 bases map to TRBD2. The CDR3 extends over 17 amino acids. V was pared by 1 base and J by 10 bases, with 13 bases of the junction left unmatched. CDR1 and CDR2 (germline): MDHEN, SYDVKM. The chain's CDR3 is CASSLSTSGFKSGEQFF. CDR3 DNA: TGTGCCAGCAGTTTATCGACTAGCGGGTTCAAAAGCGGGGAGCAGTTCTTC.

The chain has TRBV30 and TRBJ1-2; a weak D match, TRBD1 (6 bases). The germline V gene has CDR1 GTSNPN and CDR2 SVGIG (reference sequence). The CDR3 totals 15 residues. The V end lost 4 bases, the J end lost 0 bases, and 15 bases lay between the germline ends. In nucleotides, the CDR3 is TGTGCCTGGATCGGGACAAGATTAGCTAACTATGGCTACACCTTC. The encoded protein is CAWIGTRLANYGYTF. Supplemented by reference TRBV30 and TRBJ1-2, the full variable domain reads SQTIHQWPATLVQPVGSPLSLECTVEGTSNPNLYWYRQAAGRGLQLLFYSVGIGQISSEVPQNLSASRPQDRQFILSSKKLLLSDSGFYLCAWIGTRLANYGYTFGSGTRLTVV.

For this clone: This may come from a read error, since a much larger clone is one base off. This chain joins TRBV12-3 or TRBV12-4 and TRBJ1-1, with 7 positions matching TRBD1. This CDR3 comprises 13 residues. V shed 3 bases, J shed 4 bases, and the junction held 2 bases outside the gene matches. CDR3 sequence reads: CASSLAGGTEAFF. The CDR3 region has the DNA TGTGCCAGCAGTTTGGCAGGGGGCACTGAAGCTTTCTTT.

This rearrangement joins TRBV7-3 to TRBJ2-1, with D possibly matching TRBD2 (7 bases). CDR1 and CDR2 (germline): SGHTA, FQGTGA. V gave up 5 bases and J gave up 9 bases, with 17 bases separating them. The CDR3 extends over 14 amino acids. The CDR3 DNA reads TGTGCCAGCAGCACCCACCCGGGGGGCGGTGAGCAGTTCTTC. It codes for CASSTHPGGGEQFF. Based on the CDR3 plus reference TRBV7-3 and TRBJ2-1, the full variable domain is GAGVSQTPSNKVTEKGKYVELRCDPISGHTALYWYRQSLGQGPEFLIYFQGTGAADDSGLPNDRFFAVRPEGSVSTLKIQRTERGDSAVYLCASSTHPGGGEQFFGPGTRLTVL.

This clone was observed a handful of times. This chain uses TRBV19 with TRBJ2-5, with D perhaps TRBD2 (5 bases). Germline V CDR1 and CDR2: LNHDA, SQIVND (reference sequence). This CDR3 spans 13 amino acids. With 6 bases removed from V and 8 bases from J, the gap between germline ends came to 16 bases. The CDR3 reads CASSEEARATQYF. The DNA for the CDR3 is TGTGCCAGTAGCGAGGAGGCTAGAGCTACCCAGTACTTC.

The CDR3 DNA follows: TGTGCCAGCAGCGGGACGGCGGGAGGCTACGAGCAGTACTTC. Translation gives CASSGTAGGYEQYF. This rearrangement joins TRBV9 to TRBJ2-7; 8 nucleotides line up with TRBD2. V dropped 3 bases and J dropped 3; count of bases not matched to a gene: 5. CDR1 and CDR2 (germline): SGDLS, YYNGEE. The CDR3 loop spans 14 amino acids.

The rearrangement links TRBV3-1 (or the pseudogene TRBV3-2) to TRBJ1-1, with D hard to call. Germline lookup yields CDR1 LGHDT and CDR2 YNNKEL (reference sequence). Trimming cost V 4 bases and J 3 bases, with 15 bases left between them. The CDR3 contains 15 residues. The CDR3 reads CASSPSTGGDTEAFF. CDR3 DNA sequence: TGTGCCAGCAGCCCCTCAACGGGAGGCGACACTGAAGCTTTCTTT.

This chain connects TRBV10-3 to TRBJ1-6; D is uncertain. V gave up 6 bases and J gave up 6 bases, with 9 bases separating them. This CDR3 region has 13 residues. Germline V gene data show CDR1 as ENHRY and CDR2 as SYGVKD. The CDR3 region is CAISQIGNSPLHF. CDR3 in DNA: TGTGCCATCAGCCAGATTGGTAATTCACCCCTCCACTTT.

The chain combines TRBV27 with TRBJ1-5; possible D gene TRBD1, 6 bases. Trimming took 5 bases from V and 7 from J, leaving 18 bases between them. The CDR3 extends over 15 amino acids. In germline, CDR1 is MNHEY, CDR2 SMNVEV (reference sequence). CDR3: CASSTIQGLGQPQHF. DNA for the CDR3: TGTGCCAGCAGTACTATACAGGGACTAGGGCAGCCCCAGCATTTT.

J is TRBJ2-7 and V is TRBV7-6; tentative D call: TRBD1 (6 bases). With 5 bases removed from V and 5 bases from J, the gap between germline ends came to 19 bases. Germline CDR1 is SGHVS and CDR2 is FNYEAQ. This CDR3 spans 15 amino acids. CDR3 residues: CASSAGDRTPHEQYF. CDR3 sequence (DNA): TGTGCCAGCAGCGCTGGAGACAGGACCCCCCACGAGCAGTACTTC. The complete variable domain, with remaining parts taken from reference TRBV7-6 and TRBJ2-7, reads GAGVSQSPRYKVTKRGQDVALRCDPISGHVSLYWYRQALGQGPEFLTYFNYEAQQDKSGLPNDRFSAERPEGSISTLTIQRTEQRDSAMYRCASSAGDRTPHEQYFGPGTRLTVT.

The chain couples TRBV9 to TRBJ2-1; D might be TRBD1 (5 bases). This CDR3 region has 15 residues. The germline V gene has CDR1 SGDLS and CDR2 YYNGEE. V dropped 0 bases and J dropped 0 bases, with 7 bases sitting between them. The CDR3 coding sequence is TGTGCCAGCAGCGTAGTAGGGGTCTCCTACAATGAGCAGTTCTTC. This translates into CASSVVGVSYNEQFF. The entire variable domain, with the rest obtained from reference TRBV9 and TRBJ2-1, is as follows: DSGVTQTPKHLITATGQRVTLRCSPRSGDLSVYWYQQSLDQGLQFLIQYYNGEERAKGNILERFSAQQFPDLHSELNLSSLELGDSALYFCASSVVGVSYNEQFFGPGTRLTVL.